This is a list of T cell receptor beta chains from one sample in a study of T cells expressing NK-cell markers. TCRdb reprocessed the 5' RACE reads and keeps a single row for each CDR3 protein, giving no DNA. The repertoire shows approximately 150,000 distinct CDR3 sequences; the top ten hold around 12%. Material: blood T cells: a sorted CD56 or NKG2C T cell subset, CD4+ or CD8+ T cells, or bulk PBMC T cells (not recorded which). The receptors were gathered from a man aged 18 to 35 in good health. The CDR3 runs from the conserved cysteine through the conserved F or W.

J,V,CDR3
TRBJ2-1,TRBV29-1,CSVEVKGEQFF
TRBJ1-5,TRBV6-2/TRBV6-3,CASATGGSNQPQHF
TRBJ2-5,TRBV6-5,CASSPDARTQYF
TRBJ2-1,TRBV4-3,CASSQGQGEYNEQFF
TRBJ2-5,TRBV5-6,CASSHPRLGDSTEQETQYF
TRBJ1-1,TRBV28,CASSLWAGATEAFF
TRBJ2-1,TRBV27,CPSEVLWYNEQFF
TRBJ2-2,TRBV19,CATGPAANTGELFF
TRBJ2-2,TRBV3-1,CASRVELANTGELFF
TRBJ2-7,TRBV4-2,CASSQGDALQYEQYF
TRBJ2-1,TRBV5-1,CASSLLGDGEQFF
TRBJ2-2,TRBV7-9,CASSDGRGAGELFF
TRBJ1-5,TRBV7-9,CASSLGLGRPQHF
TRBJ1-4,TRBV6-6,CASIGEAYEKLFF
TRBJ2-1,TRBV12-3/TRBV12-4,CASSDSMGHEQFF
TRBJ2-2,TRBV12-3/TRBV12-4,CASTVLVNTGELFF
TRBJ1-6,TRBV7-9,CASSQEDRINSPLHF
TRBJ1-1,TRBV12-3/TRBV12-4,CASSLGRLTNTEAFF
TRBJ2-2,TRBV24-1,CATSDRFIRDSRAGELFF
TRBJ1-2,TRBV5-5,CASSAEGASYTF
TRBJ2-1,TRBV7-9,CASSLVMDEQFF
TRBJ2-7,TRBV19,CASSIMGPGPFYEQYF
TRBJ2-3,TRBV12-3/TRBV12-4,CASRDTGGRYTQYF
TRBJ2-3,TRBV12-3/TRBV12-4,CASSQGLAGRTDTQYF
TRBJ2-7,TRBV28,CASGSRESYEQYF
TRBJ2-5,TRBV21-1,CASKPPGQGSETQYF
TRBJ1-5,TRBV12-3/TRBV12-4,CASSSQGVGQNQPQHF
TRBJ2-2,TRBV4-1,CASSQVGLNTGELFF
TRBJ2-1,TRBV4-1,CASSQVGGLAGDNEQFF
TRBJ2-7,TRBV5-4,CASSFRAGQAYEQYF
TRBJ2-5,TRBV20-1,CSARTLGSGVQETQYF
TRBJ2-2,TRBV12-3/TRBV12-4,CASSSLYSAGELFF
TRBJ1-4,TRBV20-1,CSARDAGGQRAKEKLFF
TRBJ2-1,TRBV20-1,CSANPGLSTYNEQFF
TRBJ2-1,TRBV7-9,CASSPRERGEQFF
TRBJ2-1,TRBV4-3,CASSHQGIGSNEQFF
TRBJ2-1,TRBV30,CAWSTRESSYNEQFF
TRBJ2-1,TRBV28,CASSLRPGLAGDEQFF